This T cell receptor (beta chain) was captured by sequencing in a study of T cell responses to AZD1222 COVID-19 vaccine. Study background: Doses given second, at about 4 or about 12 weeks, were pooled. General study findings and limits: Spike-specific TCR breadth and depth were elevated following two AZD1222 doses. Donors skewed white British and female; clonal diversity was possibly underestimated. Nearly half of the spike-specific TCRs reportedly recognize variant regions that carry no mutations.

Repertoires were generated with immunoSEQ multiplex PCR, while TCRdb's copy carries only in-frame clones and drops some. This sample has about 93,000 clones; 65% to 90% occur once, and the top ten carry about 6%. A remark on this clone: Its antigen is not identified.

The specimen was peripheral blood, collected on day 0 of AZD1222 vaccination. The source is an adult in good health.

CDR3 coding DNA: TGTGCCAGCAGCCAAGAAGGAGGCGGGAGGGCCGCAGATACGCAGTATTTT. It translates to CASSQEGGGRAADTQYF. The genes are TRBV4-2 and TRBJ2-3; 9 nucleotides line up with TRBD2. Unmatched junction bases numbered 8, after V lost 0 bases and J lost 4 bases. Germline CDR1 and CDR2: LGHNA and YNFKEQ. The CDR3 has 17 residues.